The 20 T cell receptor beta chains reported below all come from one sample, sequenced in a study of cytomegalovirus exposure and HLA in healthy donors. Primers included in the PCR were 60 Vbeta and 13 Jbeta primers. Profiled with immunoSEQ multiplex PCR; TCRdb holds only in-frame clones, not every one. This sample carries around 64,000 clones, with 2% to 3% going to the ten biggest clones. Source material: PBMCs. Every receptor here comes from a female donor in good health and CMV-seropositive.

This chain links TRBV2 with TRBJ1-6; no reliable D call. Germline V gene data show CDR1 as SNHLY and CDR2 as FYNNEI. The CDR3 loop spans 13 amino acids. Trimming took 7 bases from V and 7 from J, leaving 11 bases between them. CDR3 residues: CASTFGRNSPLHF. The CDR3 DNA reads TGTGCCAGCACCTTCGGCAGGAATTCACCCCTCCACTTT. The full variable domain, in which reference TRBV2 and TRBJ1-6 provide the parts outside the CDR3, is EPEVTQTPSHQVTQMGQEVILRCVPISNHLYFYWYRQILGQKVEFLVSFYNNEISEKSEIFDDQFSVERPDGSNFTLKIRSTKLEDSAMYFCASTFGRNSPLHFGNGTRLTVT.

This CDR3 is CASSQRGTGEAFF. The DNA of the CDR3 is TGTGCCAGCAGCCAACGGGGGACAGGTGAAGCTTTCTTT. The chain couples TRBV16 to TRBJ1-1; TRBD1 agrees at 8 bases. Germline values: CDR1 KGHSY, CDR2 FQNENV. The CDR3 totals 13 residues. V lost 2 bases and J lost 7; bases outside the gene matches: 3.

The chain employs TRBV6-1 and TRBJ2-1; possibly TRBD2 for D (6 bases). This CDR3 is built from 15 residues. Germline V gene data show CDR1 as MNHNS and CDR2 as SASEGT. Between the trimmed V and J ends, which lost 2 bases and 5 bases, there was a span of 13 bases. The CDR3 DNA follows: TGTGCCAGCAGTGAACGGGCGGGATCCGACAATGAGCAGTTCTTC. Residues: CASSERAGSDNEQFF.

J is TRBJ2-3 and V is TRBV27, with no clear D. Germline V gene data show CDR1 as MNHEY and CDR2 as SMNVEV (reference sequence). V was pared by 7 bases and J by 2 bases, with 4 bases between. This CDR3 region has 11 residues. This CDR3 is CASTHTDTQYF. The CDR3, as DNA: TGTGCCAGCACCCACACAGATACGCAGTATTTT.

This chain uses TRBV20-1 with TRBJ1-2; TRBD1 aligns across 7 bases. Germline CDR1 is DFQATT and CDR2 is SNEGSKA (reference sequence). Unmatched junction bases numbered 10, after V lost 8 bases and J lost 10 bases. The CDR3 consists of 11 residues. DNA of the CDR3: TGCAGTCTTTGGGCAGGGGGTATCTACACCTTC. It yields the protein CSLWAGGIYTF.

The genes are TRBV30 and TRBJ1-1, with TRBD1 identical over 10 bases. CDR1 and CDR2 from the germline V gene are GTSNPN and SVGIG (reference sequence). Losses at the gene ends were 2 bases for V and 11 bases for J; bases not matched to a gene: 11. The CDR3 contains 14 residues. In DNA, the CDR3 is TGTGCCTGGAGTTCCGGACAGGGGGTACTGAGCGCTTTCTTT. Protein: CAWSSGQGVLSAFF.

The chain employs TRBV30 and TRBJ2-7, with D possibly being TRBD1 (6 bases). The length of the CDR3 is 11 residues. Germline assignment: CDR1 GTSNPN and CDR2 SVGIG (reference sequence). Trimming cost V 4 bases and J 4 bases, with 8 bases left between them. This CDR3 reads CAWTQGYEQYF. CDR3 in DNA: TGTGCCTGGACACAGGGATACGAGCAGTACTTC.

J is TRBJ2-3 and V is TRBV15; no clear D gene. CDR1 LNHNV and CDR2 YYDKDF come from the germline V gene (reference sequence). V lost 0 bases and J lost 6, with 10 bases in between. This CDR3 comprises 14 residues. This chain's CDR3 is CATSREAVSDTQYF. Here the CDR3 DNA reads TGTGCCACCAGCAGAGAGGCGGTTTCGGATACGCAGTATTTT.

The chain has TRBV19 and TRBJ2-1, with TRBD2 identical over 7 bases. Trimming took 0 bases from V and 8 from J; bases not matched to a gene: 7. CDR1 and CDR2 (germline): LNHDA, SQIVND (reference sequence). The CDR3 is made up of 15 amino acids. The chain's CDR3 is CASSIDLAGEDEQFF. The CDR3 DNA is TGTGCCAGTAGTATAGATCTGGCGGGAGAGGATGAGCAGTTCTTC.

The gene calls are TRBV9 and TRBJ2-1, with D tentatively TRBD1 (5 bases). The germline gives CDR1 SGDLS, CDR2 YYNGEE. CDR3 size: 14 residues. V was trimmed by 6 bases and J by 13 bases, leaving 23 bases between them. The CDR3 region is CASTTAPQDGRQFF. DNA for the CDR3: TGTGCCAGCACGACAGCGCCCCAGGACGGCCGCCAGTTCTTC.

J is TRBJ2-3 and V is TRBV19; TRBD1 matches at 7 bases. Germline-derived CDR1 and CDR2 are LNHDA and SQIVND (reference sequence). With 3 bases clipped from V and 0 bases from J, the junction kept 12 bases outside the gene matches. The CDR3 length is 18 residues. The CDR3 spells CASSIAGTARSSTDTQYF. CDR3 sequence (DNA): TGTGCCAGTAGTATCGCCGGGACAGCGAGGTCAAGCACAGATACGCAGTATTTT.

The gene calls are TRBV5-4 and TRBJ1-1; a weak D match, TRBD1 (6 bases). V was shortened by 7 bases and J by 4 bases, with 20 bases between the two germline ends. Germline CDR1 reads SGHNT; CDR2 reads YYREEE (reference sequence). This CDR3 is built from 15 residues. As DNA, the CDR3 is TGTGCCAGCCACTACACAGGGAGTCGAATCACTGAAGCTTTCTTT. Its protein product is CASHYTGSRITEAFF.

The gene calls are TRBV5-1 and TRBJ2-7; 7 positions match TRBD1. The length of the CDR3 is 15 residues. Losses at the gene ends were 6 bases for V and 0 bases for J; bases not matched to a gene: 9. Germline lookup yields CDR1 SGHRS and CDR2 YFSETQ. The CDR3 loop is CASNPYDRDSYEQYF. The CDR3 coding sequence is TGCGCCAGCAACCCATATGACAGGGACTCCTACGAGCAGTACTTC.

The CDR3 DNA is TGTGCCAGCAGTGAAGCCTTCGGAGGTGGAGACACTGAAGCTTTCTTT. This encodes CASSEAFGGGDTEAFF. The chain couples TRBV2 to TRBJ1-1, with D uncertain. In germline, CDR1 is SNHLY, CDR2 FYNNEI. The CDR3 length is 16 residues. With 0 bases removed from V and 3 bases from J, the gap between germline ends came to 14 bases.

The J gene is TRBJ1-2, the V gene TRBV4-1, with D possibly matching TRBD1 (6 bases). The germline CDR1 and CDR2 sequences are MGHRA and YSYEKL. With 4 bases removed from V and 3 bases from J, the gap between germline ends came to 6 bases. The CDR3 is 12 amino acids. The CDR3 nucleotides are TGCGCCAGCAGCCCAGGGGACTATGGCTACACCTTC. The encoded protein is CASSPGDYGYTF.

The chain uses TRBV10-3 and TRBJ2-1; D is undetermined. CDR1 ENHRY and CDR2 SYGVKD come from the germline V gene. V shed 2 bases and J shed 12 bases, with 11 bases lying between them. CDR3 length equals 12 residues. In DNA form, the CDR3 reads TGTGCCATCAGTGAGATACCCGAGAGGCAGTTCTTC. Translating gives CAISEIPERQFF.

The J gene is TRBJ2-5, the V gene TRBV5-8; D is undetermined. The CDR3 contains 11 residues. Germline CDR1 reads SGHTS; CDR2 reads YDEGEE. V gave up 6 bases and J gave up 0 bases, with 3 bases separating them. For the CDR3, the DNA is TGTGCCAGCAACTACCAAGAGACCCAGTACTTC. Translation: CASNYQETQYF.

The chain uses TRBV7-2 and TRBJ1-6; 7 bases are a match to TRBD1. J gave up 6 bases and V 8 bases, and 4 bases lay outside the gene matches. Per germline, CDR1 SGHTA and CDR2 FQGNSA. This CDR3 comprises 13 residues. The CDR3 reads CASGDSINSPLHF. As DNA, the CDR3 is TGTGCCAGCGGGGACAGCATTAATTCACCCCTCCACTTT.

V is TRBV4-3 and J is TRBJ2-2; 9 positions agree with TRBD2. The CDR3 consists of 16 residues. V lost 0 bases and J lost 6; bases outside the gene matches: 5. Looked up from germline, CDR1 is LGHNA and CDR2 is YSLEER. The CDR3 loop is CASSQDAGGPAGELFF. As DNA, the CDR3 is TGCGCCAGCAGCCAAGATGCGGGAGGGCCGGCCGGGGAGCTGTTTTTT.

V usage is TRBV5-1 and J usage is TRBJ2-3; D is unclear. From germline, CDR1 is SGHRS and CDR2 YFSETQ. With 1 base removed from V and 5 bases from J, the gap between germline ends came to 8 bases. The CDR3 is made up of 13 amino acids. CDR3: CASSLTEQDTQYF. In DNA, the CDR3 is TGCGCCAGCAGCTTGACCGAACAAGATACGCAGTATTTT.